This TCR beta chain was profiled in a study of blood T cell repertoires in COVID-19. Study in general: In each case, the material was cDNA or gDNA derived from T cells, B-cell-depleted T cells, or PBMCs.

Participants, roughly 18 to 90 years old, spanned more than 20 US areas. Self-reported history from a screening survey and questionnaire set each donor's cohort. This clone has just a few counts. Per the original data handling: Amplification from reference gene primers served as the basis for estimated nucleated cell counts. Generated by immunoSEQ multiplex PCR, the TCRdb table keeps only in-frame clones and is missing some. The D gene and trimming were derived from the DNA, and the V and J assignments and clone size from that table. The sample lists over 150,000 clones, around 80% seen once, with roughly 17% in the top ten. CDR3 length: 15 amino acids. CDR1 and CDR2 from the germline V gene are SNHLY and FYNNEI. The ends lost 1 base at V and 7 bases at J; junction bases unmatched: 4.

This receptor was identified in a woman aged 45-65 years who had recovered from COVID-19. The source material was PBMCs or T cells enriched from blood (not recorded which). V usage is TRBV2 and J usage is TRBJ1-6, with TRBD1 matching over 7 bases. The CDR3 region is CASSEGQGGNSPLHF. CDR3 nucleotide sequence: TGTGCCAGCAGTGAAGGGCAGGGGGGCAATTCACCCCTCCACTTT. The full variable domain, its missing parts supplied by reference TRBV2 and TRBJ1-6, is EPEVTQTPSHQVTQMGQEVILRCVPISNHLYFYWYRQILGQKVEFLVSFYNNEISEKSEIFDDQFSVERPDGSNFTLKIRSTKLEDSAMYFCASSEGQGGNSPLHFGNGTRLTVT.